What follows describes a single T cell receptor (beta chain). Its target is unknown. The CDR3 extends over 17 amino acids. Germline lookup yields CDR1 SNHLY and CDR2 FYNNEI. Trimming at V came to 7 bases and at J to 2 bases, leaving 15 bases not matched to a gene. This sample is drawn from a study of T cell responses to AZD1222 COVID-19 vaccine. Findings and caveats of the study: Among those given AZD1222, only 5 to 7 were seropositive at baseline.

Assay: immunoSEQ multiplex PCR; the TCRdb copy retains only in-frame clones and omits some. The sample includes tens of thousands of clones, about 87% of them seen just once. The starting material was peripheral blood, obtained on day 0 of AZD1222 vaccination. The V and J genes are TRBV2 and TRBJ2-7, with 9 bases aligning to TRBD1. The receptor's source is an adult in good health. The CDR3 nucleotides read TGTGCCAGCACCGGGACAGGGCGACTACCAGTCACCTACGAGCAGTACTTC. It yields the protein CASTGTGRLPVTYEQYF.